This entry lists 25 T cell receptor beta chains sequenced from one sample in a study of cytomegalovirus exposure and HLA in healthy donors. The PCR was carried out with 60 Vbeta primers and 13 Jbeta primers. Libraries were prepared by immunoSEQ multiplex PCR; TCRdb keeps only in-frame clonotypes and omits some of them. Among tens of thousands of clones, around 8% were seen once, and the ten largest hold approximately 2.4%. Sequences were obtained from PBMCs. All receptors come from a man aged 50-59 years in good health and CMV-seronegative.

V gene TRBV6-5 combines with J gene TRBJ2-1, with 9 bases identical to TRBD2. The CDR3 covers 16 residues. The germline V gene has CDR1 MNHEY and CDR2 SVGAGI. Germline trimming cut 1 base from V and 2 bases from J; bases unmatched to any gene: 3. The CDR3 DNA follows: TGTGCCAGCAGTTACTTCGCGGGGGGGCCCTACAATGAGCAGTTCTTC. The encoded protein is CASSYFAGGPYNEQFF.

The J gene is TRBJ2-2, the V gene TRBV7-3; maybe TRBD1 (5 bases). This CDR3 comprises 15 residues. V was pared by 6 bases and J by 0 bases, with 11 bases between. CDR1 and CDR2 from the germline V gene are SGHTA and FQGTGA. The CDR3 sequence is CASSLQASNTGELFF. In nucleotides, the CDR3 is TGTGCCAGCAGTTTACAGGCCTCGAACACCGGGGAGCTGTTTTTT.

The J gene is TRBJ2-3, the V gene TRBV9; D unresolved. The CDR3 totals 14 residues. Trimming removed 0 bases at V and 5 bases at J, with 10 bases between. Germline loops: CDR1 SGDLS, CDR2 YYNGEE. The CDR3 loop reads CASSVALLRDTQYF. The CDR3 DNA follows: TGTGCCAGCAGCGTAGCCCTGCTACGAGATACGCAGTATTTT. The variable domain in full, completed from reference TRBV9 and TRBJ2-3, reads DSGVTQTPKHLITATGQRVTLRCSPRSGDLSVYWYQQSLDQGLQFLIQYYNGEERAKGNILERFSAQQFPDLHSELNLSSLELGDSALYFCASSVALLRDTQYFGPGTRLTVL.

This clone occurred a few times. The J gene is TRBJ2-5, the V gene TRBV27, with TRBD2 matching 10 bases. The germline gives CDR1 MNHEY, CDR2 SMNVEV (reference sequence). V lost 6 bases to trimming and J lost 1 base; unmatched junction nucleotides: 2. CDR3 length: 14 amino acids. The CDR3 sequence: CASRLAGTQETQYF. The CDR3 DNA reads as TGTGCCAGCAGACTAGCGGGAACCCAAGAGACCCAGTACTTC.

This chain links TRBV18 with TRBJ2-7, with 9 bases that match TRBD1. V shed 7 bases and J 5 bases; nucleotides not matched to a gene: 6. The germline V gene encodes CDR1 KGHSH and CDR2 LQKENI. The CDR3 loop spans 13 amino acids. The CDR3 protein is CASLGTGNHEQYF. CDR3 sequence (DNA): TGTGCCAGCTTGGGGACAGGGAACCACGAGCAGTACTTC.

The table lists this clone with a few counts. The chain employs TRBV6-1 and TRBJ1-5; perhaps TRBD1 as D (5 bases). The CDR3 runs 14 residues. CDR1 MNHNS and CDR2 SASEGT come from the germline V gene. V lost 7 bases, J lost 6 bases, and 16 bases lay in between. The CDR3 protein is CASTLWGGTQPQHF. CDR3 DNA: TGTGCCAGCACCCTTTGGGGAGGGACTCAGCCCCAGCATTTT.

This clone has more than one count but fewer than ten. This chain links TRBV7-2 with TRBJ2-7, with 9 bases that match TRBD1. V shed 3 bases, J shed 6 bases, and the junction held 6 bases outside the gene matches. This CDR3 has 14 residues. CDR1 is SGHTA, CDR2 FQGNSA, per germline. The CDR3 reads CASSFQRGQGEQYF. Written as DNA, the CDR3 is TGTGCCAGCAGCTTTCAGCGGGGACAGGGCGAGCAGTACTTC.

The sample holds a few counts of this clone. This rearrangement joins TRBV2 to TRBJ2-7; D unresolved. CDR3 length equals 12 residues. Trimming stripped 3 bases from V and 2 bases from J, with 5 bases between. The germline gives CDR1 SNHLY, CDR2 FYNNEI. CDR3 amino acids: CASSDHTYEQYF. CDR3 DNA sequence: TGTGCCAGCAGTGACCACACCTACGAGCAGTACTTC. The full variable domain, rest sourced from reference TRBV2 and TRBJ2-7, is EPEVTQTPSHQVTQMGQEVILRCVPISNHLYFYWYRQILGQKVEFLVSFYNNEISEKSEIFDDQFSVERPDGSNFTLKIRSTKLEDSAMYFCASSDHTYEQYFGPGTRLTVT.

This clone was seen repeatedly, ten times or more. The V gene is TRBV6-1, the J gene TRBJ2-5, with 8 bases identical to TRBD1. The CDR3 consists of 16 residues. The junction had 7 bases not matched to a gene; V was cut back by 2 bases and J by 2 bases. Germline CDR1 and CDR2: MNHNS and SASEGT. CDR3 coding DNA: TGTGCCAGCAGTGAAATCGTGGGACAGGTGCAAGAGACCCAGTACTTC. Translation: CASSEIVGQVQETQYF.

The chain links TRBV30 to TRBJ2-2; a possible D gene is TRBD1 (6 bases). V was cut by 4 bases and J by 8 bases, with 20 bases left in between. Germline loops: CDR1 GTSNPN, CDR2 SVGIG (reference sequence). The length of the CDR3 is 15 residues. CDR3 in amino acids: CAWTVLQGSGGELFF. Written as DNA, the CDR3 is TGTGCCTGGACCGTACTTCAGGGGTCGGGTGGGGAGCTGTTTTTT.

The chain employs TRBV5-1 and TRBJ2-2; D is possibly TRBD1 (6 bases). The CDR3 covers 15 residues. Germline values: CDR1 SGHRS, CDR2 YFSETQ. V was trimmed by 5 bases and J by 3 bases, leaving 14 bases between them. This CDR3 reads CASREIRGHTGELFF. CDR3 nucleotide sequence: TGCGCCAGCAGGGAAATCAGGGGCCACACCGGGGAGCTGTTTTTT.

The rearrangement uses TRBV4-2 and TRBJ2-2; 11 nucleotides agree with TRBD2. The CDR3 runs 18 residues. Germline CDR1 LGHNA, CDR2 YNFKEQ. V dropped 3 bases and J dropped 0; count of bases not matched to a gene: 6. The DNA of the CDR3 is TGTGCCAGCAGCCAGTACCTAGCGGGAGGCGCGAACACCGGGGAGCTGTTTTTT. Its protein product is CASSQYLAGGANTGELFF.

This clone was recorded a few times. The chain joins TRBV28 to TRBJ2-7, with D uncertain. V lost 6 bases and J 1 base, leaving 10 bases between the germline ends. The CDR3 totals 13 residues. Germline V CDR1 and CDR2: MDHEN, SYDVKM. The CDR3 reads CASRRFYSYEQYF. The DNA of the CDR3 is TGTGCCAGCAGGCGGTTCTATTCCTACGAGCAGTACTTC.

In regard to this clone: The CDR3 does not close with the conserved phenylalanine or tryptophan, likely indicating a read error. It is unclear where the CDR3 begins or ends on the DNA, so no DNA is shown, and the CDR3 is as TCRdb lists it. This CDR3 is CASSAKRTSGPLRDTKYL. The chain recombines TRBV7-9 with TRBJ2-3; no check of the table's D call, TRBD2, against the DNA was made. The germline V gene has CDR1 SEHNR and CDR2 FQNEAQ (reference sequence). The CDR3 length is 18 residues, termini included.

The chain uses TRBV7-2 and TRBJ2-7, with D perhaps matching TRBD2 (6 bases). Germline V gene sequence: CDR1 SGHTA, CDR2 FQGNSA. This CDR3 region has 16 residues. V was cut by 0 bases and J by 2 bases, with 14 bases left in between. This chain's CDR3 is CASSLAAGNKPYEQYF. CDR3 sequence (DNA): TGTGCCAGCAGCTTAGCGGCGGGAAACAAACCCTACGAGCAGTACTTC.

This clone was seen only a few times. The chain links TRBV7-9 to TRBJ2-7; possible D gene TRBD2, 7 bases. This CDR3 is built from 16 residues. Germline V CDR1 and CDR2: SEHNR, FQNEAQ (reference sequence). Trimming removed 5 bases from V and 5 bases from J, with 22 bases in between. The CDR3 protein is CASSRTTGEGGDEQYF. Written as DNA, the CDR3 is TGTGCCAGCAGCCGAACGACCGGGGAGGGGGGCGACGAGCAGTACTTC. The whole variable domain, remainder taken from reference TRBV7-9 and TRBJ2-7, is DTGVSQNPRHKITKRGQNVTFRCDPISEHNRLYWYRQTLGQGPEFLTYFQNEAQLEKSRLLSDRFSAERPKGSFSTLEIQRTEQGDSAMYLCASSRTTGEGGDEQYFGPGTRLTVT.

This clone was detected a few times. V gene TRBV6-1 combines with J gene TRBJ2-7; 10 bases agree with TRBD2. Germline V lookup: CDR1 MNHNS, CDR2 SASEGT. The CDR3 has 14 residues. The V segment lost 5 bases and the J segment 2 bases; nucleotides outside the gene matches: 3. The CDR3 spells CASSFSGGAYEQYF. CDR3 coding DNA: TGTGCCAGCAGTTTCAGCGGGGGGGCCTACGAGCAGTACTTC.

A remark on this clone: The junction does not match germline at one end; this may be a read error. The CDR3 reads CATRRDKGGGGYTF. CDR3 bases: TGTGCCACCAGAAGAGATAAAGGGGGGGGTGGCTACACCTTC. The V call is TRBV15, the J call TRBJ1-2, with D possibly being TRBD1 (6 bases). CDR3 length: 14 amino acids. CDR1 is LNHNV, CDR2 YYDKDF, per germline (reference sequence).

The chain has TRBV5-1 and TRBJ2-7; tentative D call: TRBD2 (6 bases). The CDR3 extends over 16 amino acids. The V end was cut by 2 bases, the J end by 2 bases, with 17 bases between. The V gene's germline CDR1 is SGHRS and CDR2 YFSETQ. CDR3 sequence reads: CASSFYSGTPPYEQYF. The CDR3 region has the DNA TGCGCCAGCAGCTTTTACTCGGGGACTCCTCCCTACGAGCAGTACTTC.

This clone was picked up a small number of times. The chain has TRBV29-1 and TRBJ1-2; possibly TRBD1 for D (5 bases). The CDR3 covers 13 residues. Germline V gene sequence: CDR1 SQVTM, CDR2 ANQGSEA. V gave up 2 bases and J gave up 4 bases, with 11 bases separating them. CDR3 in DNA: TGCAGCGTTGAATACACAGGAGTCTATGGCTACACCTTC. Amino acid sequence: CSVEYTGVYGYTF.

This clone was seen many times. This sample also contains other DNA sequences that code for the same CDR3. This chain links TRBV7-9 with TRBJ1-1; TRBD1 matches 7 bases. V lost 4 bases to trimming and J lost 4 bases; unmatched junction nucleotides: 3. Germline V gives CDR1 SEHNR, CDR2 FQNEAQ (reference sequence). The CDR3 covers 13 residues. In DNA form, the CDR3 reads TGTGCCAGCAGCTCCGGGACAGCCACTGAAGCTTTCTTT. Translating it yields CASSSGTATEAFF. The whole variable domain, filled in from reference TRBV7-9 and TRBJ1-1, reads DTGVSQNPRHKITKRGQNVTFRCDPISEHNRLYWYRQTLGQGPEFLTYFQNEAQLEKSRLLSDRFSAERPKGSFSTLEIQRTEQGDSAMYLCASSSGTATEAFFGQGTRLTVV.

This sequence joins TRBV6-1 and TRBJ2-6; a weak D match, TRBD1 (5 bases). With 1 base removed from V and 0 bases from J, the gap between germline ends came to 10 bases. Germline values: CDR1 MNHNS, CDR2 SASEGT. CDR3 length equals 17 residues. The CDR3 nucleotides are TGTGCCAGCAGTGAAGGACAGCCCCCCTCTGGGGCCAACGTCCTGACTTTC. Translated: CASSEGQPPSGANVLTF.

There are a few counts of this clone. The V gene is TRBV4-2, the J gene TRBJ1-2; unclear D gene. CDR1 and CDR2 (germline): LGHNA, YNFKEQ. V lost 0 bases to trimming and J lost 2 bases, with 10 bases between them. The CDR3 is 15 amino acids. The CDR3 DNA follows: TGTGCCAGCAGCCAAGAGGCAGTCCCAAACTATGGCTACACCTTC. Translating it yields CASSQEAVPNYGYTF.

This chain joins TRBV4-1 and TRBJ2-3, with 12 bases lining up with TRBD2. V was pared by 3 bases and J by 2 bases, with 3 bases of the junction left unmatched. Looked up from germline, CDR1 is MGHRA and CDR2 is YSYEKL. The CDR3 consists of 16 residues. The CDR3 bases are TGCGCCAGCAGCCAGGGACTAGCGGGCCTCACAGATACGCAGTATTTT. It codes for CASSQGLAGLTDTQYF.

Note on this clone: The CDR3 end shows no conserved phenylalanine or tryptophan, and so a read error is likely. This sequence joins TRBV6-4 and TRBJ1-1; D not certain. CDR1 is MRHNA and CDR2 is SNTAGT in the germline V gene. The germline V and J ends were trimmed by 4 bases and 5 bases, with 14 bases remaining between them. CDR3 length equals 14 residues. CDR3 protein: CASSVSGTKTEAFL. The CDR3 DNA reads as TGTGCCAGCAGTGTATCGGGTACGAAAACTGAAGCTTTCTTG.